This T cell receptor beta chain was identified during a study of shared clonotypes between healthy human individuals. Assay execution proceeded at the deep level. Per the authors' pipeline: From ImmunoSEQ came sequences covering only the junction and carrying no quality scores, so filtering differed. The table came from immunoSEQ multiplex PCR; TCRdb's copy has only in-frame clones and leaves some out. The V and J calls and the clone size are those of that table, but D and trimming were determined from the DNA. The data show 2 million to 2.5 million clones, with about 95% seen just once and 0.1% to 0.15% held by the top ten. Germline V gene lookup returns CDR1 MNHEY and CDR2 SMNVEV (reference sequence). This CDR3 has 15 residues. With 3 bases removed from V and 8 bases from J, the gap between germline ends came to 14 bases. With respect to this clone: Its antigen is not identified.

Study conclusions and caveats: Although depth was large, rarefaction showed that sequencing of the sorted subsets was incomplete.

Recent vaccinations or acute infections were absent in the healthy HIV-negative adult donors. The specimen was naive CD4+ T cells sorted from blood. Subset meaning: CD45RA+ positively selected. The rearrangement uses TRBV27 and TRBJ1-6; weak D call: TRBD1 (6 bases). The receptor's source is a man aged 18-30 years in good health. CDR3 sequence: CASSFGITGHSPLHF. The DNA of the CDR3 is TGTGCCAGCAGTTTTGGGATTACAGGGCATTCACCCCTCCACTTT.